The 26 T cell receptor beta chains presented below share a single source sample, sequenced in a study of blood T cell repertoires in COVID-19. Some clones are missing from TCRdb's copy, which holds only in-frame ones; the method was immunoSEQ multiplex PCR. The sample contains about 170,000 clones, approximately 86% of which appear only once. The sample was peripheral blood. The receptors shown here come from an older man with acute or convalescent COVID-19.

CDR3 in DNA: TGTGCCGGCGGGGCTAGCGGGACGAACACCGGGGAGCTGTTTTTT. Its translation is CAGGASGTNTGELFF. The rearrangement links TRBV28 to TRBJ2-2, with TRBD2 matching 9 bases. J gave up 0 bases and V 11 bases, and 7 bases lay outside the gene matches. This CDR3 has 15 amino acids. Germline V CDR1 and CDR2: MDHEN, SYDVKM.

As DNA, the CDR3 is TGTGCCATCAGCTGGGCCAGCGGGAGGGCCGGATACAATGAGCAGTTCTTC. It is translated as CAISWASGRAGYNEQFF. The chain links TRBV10-3 to TRBJ2-1; 10 bases align to TRBD2. This CDR3 comprises 17 residues. The V gene's germline CDR1 is ENHRY and CDR2 SYGVKD. V was clipped by 6 bases and J by 4 bases; unmatched bases: 12.

J is TRBJ1-5 and V is TRBV2, with D possibly TRBD1 on 6 matching bases. CDR3 size: 14 residues. Trimming stripped 5 bases from V and 5 bases from J, with 13 bases between. The germline V gene has CDR1 SNHLY and CDR2 FYNNEI. The CDR3 reads CASSTGWAHQPQHF. CDR3 nucleotides: TGTGCCAGCAGTACAGGGTGGGCCCATCAGCCCCAGCATTTT.

This sequence joins TRBV12-3 or TRBV12-4 and TRBJ1-1; the D gene is possibly TRBD1 (5 bases). This CDR3 is 13 amino acids long. Trimming shortened V by 7 bases and J by 4 bases, and 13 bases separated the two germline ends. CDR3 nucleotides: TGTGCCAGCACCTGGGCAGGGCTCACTGAAGCTTTCTTT. Its protein is CASTWAGLTEAFF.

The chain has TRBV9 and TRBJ2-1; D is perhaps TRBD2 (6 bases). This CDR3 comprises 16 residues. Germline loops: CDR1 SGDLS, CDR2 YYNGEE. Trimming stripped 4 bases from V and 2 bases from J, with 16 bases between. CDR3 residues: CASSPPGRRAYNEQFF. As DNA, the CDR3 is TGTGCCAGCAGCCCCCCCGGCCGGAGGGCCTACAATGAGCAGTTCTTC.

This chain links TRBV4-3 with TRBJ1-4, with D perhaps TRBD1 (6 bases). The V end was cut by 1 base, the J end by 8 bases, with 17 bases between. CDR3 length: 16 residues. The germline V gene encodes CDR1 LGHNA and CDR2 YSLEER. The CDR3 is CASSQGPRPGQEKLFF. CDR3 bases: TGCGCCAGCAGCCAAGGGCCTAGGCCGGGACAAGAAAAACTGTTTTTT.

The chain recombines TRBV7-9 with TRBJ2-1; TRBD2 agrees at 13 bases. Germline CDR1 SEHNR, CDR2 FQNEAQ (reference sequence). The CDR3 runs 16 residues. The V gene end was trimmed by 4 bases and the J gene end by 8 bases; junction bases not matched to a gene: 8. DNA for the CDR3: TGTGCCAGCAGCTCCCCGGGACTAGCGGGAAGTTATGAGCAGTTCTTC. It is translated as CASSSPGLAGSYEQFF. Looking up the rest from reference TRBV7-9 and TRBJ2-1 gives the full variable domain: DTGVSQNPRHKITKRGQNVTFRCDPISEHNRLYWYRQTLGQGPEFLTYFQNEAQLEKSRLLSDRFSAERPKGSFSTLEIQRTEQGDSAMYLCASSSPGLAGSYEQFFGPGTRLTVL.

V and J are TRBV28 and TRBJ1-5; a weak D match, TRBD1 (6 bases). There are 16 residues in the CDR3. Germline CDR1 and CDR2: MDHEN and SYDVKM. V was trimmed by 10 bases and J by 0 bases, leaving 19 bases between them. The CDR3 loop is CATSNAGTYSNQPQHF. CDR3 nucleotide sequence: TGTGCCACCTCAAATGCCGGGACATATAGCAATCAGCCCCAGCATTTT.

This clone was found a few times. The chain links TRBV6-5 to TRBJ2-7; possible D gene TRBD1, 6 bases. This CDR3 has 14 amino acids. Germline loops: CDR1 MNHEY, CDR2 SVGAGI. The ends were cut back, 10 bases at V and 3 bases at J, with 19 bases in the middle. This CDR3 is CATLRGRSFYEQYF. The CDR3 DNA reads as TGTGCCACCCTCAGGGGCAGATCGTTCTACGAGCAGTACTTC.

The chain is built from TRBV19 and TRBJ1-2; possibly TRBD1 for D (5 bases). CDR3 length: 15 amino acids. V was cut by 5 bases and J by 5 bases, with 18 bases left in between. The germline V gene encodes CDR1 LNHDA and CDR2 SQIVND (reference sequence). For the CDR3, the DNA is TGTGCCAGTAGTTTACCTGGACCCGGGGGGTATGGCTACACCTTC. Translation: CASSLPGPGGYGYTF.

The chain uses TRBV11-2 and TRBJ1-1; possibly TRBD1 for D (6 bases). Germline V lookup: CDR1 SGHAT, CDR2 FQNNGV. The CDR3 is 13 amino acids. The ends were cut back, 8 bases at V and 7 bases at J, with 17 bases in the middle. The CDR3 DNA is TGTGCCAGCCGCACCGGGGGGCCCTATGAAGCTTTCTTT. Protein sequence: CASRTGGPYEAFF.

CDR3 nucleotides: TGTGCCAGCAGTAGACAGGGGAATACTGAAGCTTTCTTT. It translates to CASSRQGNTEAFF. The chain carries TRBV6-6 and TRBJ1-1, with 8 nucleotides matching TRBD1. The CDR3 extends over 13 amino acids. Per the germline V gene, CDR1 is MNHNY and CDR2 is SVGAGI (reference sequence). The V segment lost 5 bases and the J segment 5 bases; nucleotides outside the gene matches: 4.

J is TRBJ2-1 and V is TRBV3-1 (or the pseudogene TRBV3-2); 14 nucleotides agree with TRBD2. Germline trimming cut 5 bases from V and 9 bases from J; bases unmatched to any gene: 6. The CDR3 sequence is 15 residues long. CDR1 LGHDT and CDR2 YNNKEL come from the germline V gene (reference sequence). In DNA form, the CDR3 reads TGTGCCAGCAGCTACCGACTAGCGGGAGGGACTGAGCAGTTCTTC. This encodes CASSYRLAGGTEQFF.

V and J are TRBV5-1 and TRBJ2-1; 9 nucleotides align to TRBD2. Per germline, CDR1 SGHRS and CDR2 YFSETQ. The CDR3 is 15 amino acids. V shed 4 bases and J 5 bases; nucleotides not matched to a gene: 7. The CDR3 spells CASSPGLASHNEQFF. The DNA of the CDR3 is TGCGCCAGCAGCCCGGGACTAGCTTCCCACAATGAGCAGTTCTTC.

This clone has more than one count but fewer than ten. This sequence joins TRBV5-1 and TRBJ1-2, with 7 bases lining up with TRBD1. This CDR3 contains 14 residues. The germline CDR1 and CDR2 sequences are SGHRS and YFSETQ. J lost 3 bases, V lost 1 base, and 3 bases had no gene match. The CDR3 DNA is TGCGCCAGCAGCTTGACAGGGGCCGACTATGGCTACACCTTC. Amino acid sequence: CASSLTGADYGYTF.

DNA of the CDR3: TGTGCCAGTAGTATTCTGGACTTCGGGAACACTGAAGCTTTCTTT. The encoded protein is CASSILDFGNTEAFF. The chain uses TRBV19 and TRBJ1-1; no definite D call. This CDR3 is built from 15 residues. V lost 3 bases and J 1 base, leaving 12 bases between the germline ends. Germline assignment: CDR1 LNHDA and CDR2 SQIVND (reference sequence).

V and J are TRBV7-3 and TRBJ2-7; D unresolved. The CDR3 loop spans 13 amino acids. Trimming pared 2 bases from V and 3 bases from J, leaving 8 bases between. Germline values: CDR1 SGHTA, CDR2 FQGTGA. The CDR3 region is CASSLVQNYEQYF. CDR3 nucleotide sequence: TGTGCCAGCAGCTTAGTCCAGAACTACGAGCAGTACTTC.

This chain uses TRBV7-2 with TRBJ2-3, with 8 bases that match TRBD2. Trimming took 1 base from V and 0 from J; bases not matched to a gene: 0. The CDR3 is made up of 15 amino acids. From germline, CDR1 is SGHTA and CDR2 FQGNSA. CDR3 bases: TGTGCCAGCAGCTTAGGACTAGCGAGCACAGATACGCAGTATTTT. It yields the protein CASSLGLASTDTQYF.

The genes are TRBV7-9 and TRBJ1-5; the D is unclear. V lost 1 base and J 7 bases, leaving 8 bases between the germline ends. Germline V gene sequence: CDR1 SEHNR, CDR2 FQNEAQ (reference sequence). The CDR3 spans 13 residues. Written as DNA, the CDR3 is TGTGCCAGCAGCTTAGGCGGTCGGCAGCCCCAGCATTTT. It is translated as CASSLGGRQPQHF.

The V call is TRBV10-3, the J call TRBJ1-1, with 9 bases lining up with TRBD1. The CDR3 consists of 18 residues. Germline V gene sequence: CDR1 ENHRY, CDR2 SYGVKD. The junction had 15 bases not matched to a gene; V was cut back by 0 bases and J by 7 bases. In DNA, the CDR3 is TGTGCCATCAGTGAGTCGAACCCTTCCAAGGACAGGGGAGGTGAAGCTTTCTTT. This gives the protein CAISESNPSKDRGGEAFF.

V is TRBV5-5 and J is TRBJ2-7; 7 nucleotides agree with TRBD2. The germline V gene encodes CDR1 SGHKS and CDR2 YYEKEE (reference sequence). The CDR3 has 14 amino acids. Trimming at V came to 7 bases and at J to 3 bases, leaving 10 bases not matched to a gene. CDR3 DNA: TGTGCCAGCGCCTCCTTTGGGGGGGGCTACGAGCAGTACTTC. Amino acid sequence: CASASFGGGYEQYF.

The rearrangement joins TRBV4-2 to TRBJ2-5; tentative D call: TRBD2 (7 bases). This CDR3 comprises 16 residues. V was trimmed by 1 base and J by 4 bases, leaving 16 bases between them. CDR1 is LGHNA and CDR2 is YNFKEQ in the germline V gene. The CDR3 protein is CASSQVEGGTTETQYF. CDR3 coding DNA: TGTGCCAGCAGCCAAGTTGAGGGGGGGACCACAGAGACCCAGTACTTC.

The J gene is TRBJ2-7, the V gene TRBV7-9, with 7 nucleotides matching TRBD2. The V segment lost 6 bases and the J segment 5 bases; nucleotides outside the gene matches: 4. The germline V gene encodes CDR1 SEHNR and CDR2 FQNEAQ (reference sequence). The CDR3 runs to 12 residues. The CDR3 DNA follows: TGTGCCAGCAGAAGGGGAGGGGACGAGCAGTACTTC. It is translated as CASRRGGDEQYF.

Only one count was recorded for this clone. The chain carries TRBV4-2 and TRBJ2-7; 7 nucleotides line up with TRBD1. V was clipped by 4 bases and J by 1 base; unmatched bases: 13. Germline CDR1 reads LGHNA; CDR2 reads YNFKEQ. The CDR3 runs to 17 residues. The CDR3 region has the DNA TGTGCCAGCAGCCGCGGATTGGGGGACAGCGGATCCTACGAGCAGTACTTC. Translating it yields CASSRGLGDSGSYEQYF.

This clone was observed a few times. V usage is TRBV6-5 and J usage is TRBJ2-7; tentative D call: TRBD2 (5 bases). This CDR3 spans 13 amino acids. From germline, CDR1 is MNHEY and CDR2 SVGAGI. Trimming shortened V by 2 bases and J by 3 bases, and 8 bases separated the two germline ends. The CDR3 region is CASSYEGIYEQYF. The CDR3 DNA is TGTGCCAGCAGTTACGAGGGAATCTACGAGCAGTACTTC.

V usage is TRBV3-1 (or the pseudogene TRBV3-2) and J usage is TRBJ1-2, with TRBD1 matching 9 bases. V shed 6 bases and J 8 bases; nucleotides not matched to a gene: 4. The CDR3 extends over 12 amino acids. Per the germline V gene, CDR1 is LGHDT and CDR2 is YNNKEL (reference sequence). In DNA, the CDR3 is TGTGCCAGCAGAGGGACAGGGAAGGGCTACACCTTC. It is translated as CASRGTGKGYTF.